A selection of T cell receptor beta chains follows, all from one sample in a study of molecular identifiers for immune sequencing clone quantification. TCRdb reprocessed the PCR reads via MiXCR and lists one record per CDR3 protein. The table includes about 65,000 distinct CDR3 sequences, about 17% detected once. Material: naive CD8+ T cells from blood, with Jurkat cell RNA spiked in. The receptor source for this set is a human donor in good health. Some libraries in this study had Jurkat cell RNA spiked in. Each CDR3 is given with its conserved first and last residue. D genes are given only for firm matches. Part of the rows lack a size; the others show once, few, many or a class for expanded clones.

V gene	D gene	J gene	clone size	CDR3 DNA	CDR3 protein
TRBV20-1	NA	TRBJ1-1	many	TGCAGTGCTTGGCTGAACACTGAAGCTTTCTTT	CSAWLNTEAFF
TRBV12-3/TRBV12-4	NA	TRBJ1-2	many	TGTGCCAGCAGCCGGGACCCCTATGGCTACACCTTC	CASSRDPYGYTF
TRBV20-1	TRBD2	TRBJ2-1	NA	TGCAGTGCCAAGGCGACTAGCGGGAGTGATGAGCAGTTCTTC	CSAKATSGSDEQFF
TRBV7-6	NA	TRBJ2-7	many	TGTGCCAGCAGCTTAGTAGGGGAGCGGAGCTCCTACGAGCAGTACTTC	CASSLVGERSSYEQYF
TRBV12-3/TRBV12-4	NA	TRBJ1-5	many	TGTGCCAGCAGCCCTTTTGGCAATCAGCCCCAGCATTTT	CASSPFGNQPQHF
TRBV7-9	NA	TRBJ1-5	NA	TGTGCCAGCAGCTTTGGGGGGGCAGGTCAGCCCCAGCATTTT	CASSFGGAGQPQHF
TRBV9	NA	TRBJ2-1	few	TGTGCCAGCAGCGTTTCGGGGGGCGCGGCCAATGAGCAGTTCTTC	CASSVSGGAANEQFF
TRBV29-1	TRBD2	TRBJ2-4	many	TGCAGCGTTGAAGACGGCGGGAGGCCGGGGAACATTCAGTACTTC	CSVEDGGRPGNIQYF
TRBV12-3/TRBV12-4	TRBD1	TRBJ2-1	few	TGTGCCAGCACCCCCCTAGGGACAGGGGGTTTAAATGAGCAGTTCTTC	CASTPLGTGGLNEQFF
TRBV4-1	TRBD1	TRBJ1-2	many	TGCGCCAGCAGCCAAAACAGGGGGGCGGATGGCTACACCTTC	CASSQNRGADGYTF
TRBV15	NA	TRBJ1-3	few	TGTGCCACCAGCCCGGGTTCTGAGGGAAACACCATATATTTT	CATSPGSEGNTIYF
TRBV4-1	NA	TRBJ2-7	few	TGCGCCAGCAGCCTTCGGGGAGCCTACGAGCAGTACTTC	CASSLRGAYEQYF
TRBV19	TRBD1	TRBJ1-2	many	TGTGCCAGTACCGACAGGGCATTTCTCTATGGCTACACCTTC	CASTDRAFLYGYTF
TRBV25-1	TRBD1	TRBJ1-1	few	TGTGCCAGCAGTGAATTATGGACAGGGGGCACTGAAGCTTTCTTT	CASSELWTGGTEAFF
TRBV24-1	TRBD2	TRBJ2-2	many	TGTGCCACCAGTGACCTAGCGGGAGACACCGGGGAGCTGTTTTTT	CATSDLAGDTGELFF
TRBV20-1	TRBD2	TRBJ2-5	NA	TGCAGTGCTAGATCGTGGACCGAGACTAGCGGGGAGGGCCTGGGGGAGACCCAGTACTTC	CSARSWTETSGEGLGETQYF
TRBV19	TRBD2	TRBJ2-2	NA	TGTGCCAGTAGTCTCGGGAGGGCCAACACCGGGGAGCTGTTTTTT	CASSLGRANTGELFF
TRBV19	NA	TRBJ2-7	many	TGTGCCAGTAGTATTTTTGTCGGAACCTACGAGCAGTACTTC	CASSIFVGTYEQYF
TRBV15	TRBD2	TRBJ2-3	many	TGTGCCACCAGCAGACTAGCGGGAGGCACAGATACGCAGTATTTT	CATSRLAGGTDTQYF
TRBV27	NA	TRBJ1-1	many	TGTGCCAGCAGGGGCTTCATGAACACTGAAGCTTTCTTT	CASRGFMNTEAFF
TRBV24-1	NA	TRBJ1-1	many	TGTGCCACCAGCCCCCCCCCAGGGAGCGGGGGGCCTGAAGCTTTCTTT	CATSPPPGSGGPEAFF
TRBV7-7	TRBD2	TRBJ2-7	many	TGTGCTAGCAGCGTCGGGACTAGCGGGGAGTACGAGCAGTACTTC	CASSVGTSGEYEQYF